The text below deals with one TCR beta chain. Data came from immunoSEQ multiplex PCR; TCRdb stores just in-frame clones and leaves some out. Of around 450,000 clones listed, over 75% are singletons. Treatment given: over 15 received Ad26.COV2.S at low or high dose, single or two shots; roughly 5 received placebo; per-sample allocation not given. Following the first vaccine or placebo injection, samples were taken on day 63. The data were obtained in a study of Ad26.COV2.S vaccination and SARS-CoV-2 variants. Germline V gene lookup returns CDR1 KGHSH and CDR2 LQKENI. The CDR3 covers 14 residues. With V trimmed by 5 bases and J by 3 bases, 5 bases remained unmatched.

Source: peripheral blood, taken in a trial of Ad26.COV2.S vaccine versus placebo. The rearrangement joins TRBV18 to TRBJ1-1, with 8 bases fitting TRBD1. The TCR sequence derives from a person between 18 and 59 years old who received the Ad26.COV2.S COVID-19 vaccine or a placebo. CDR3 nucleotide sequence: TGTGCCAGCTCATCGGGACAGGCGGACACTGAAGCTTTCTTT. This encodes CASSSGQADTEAFF.